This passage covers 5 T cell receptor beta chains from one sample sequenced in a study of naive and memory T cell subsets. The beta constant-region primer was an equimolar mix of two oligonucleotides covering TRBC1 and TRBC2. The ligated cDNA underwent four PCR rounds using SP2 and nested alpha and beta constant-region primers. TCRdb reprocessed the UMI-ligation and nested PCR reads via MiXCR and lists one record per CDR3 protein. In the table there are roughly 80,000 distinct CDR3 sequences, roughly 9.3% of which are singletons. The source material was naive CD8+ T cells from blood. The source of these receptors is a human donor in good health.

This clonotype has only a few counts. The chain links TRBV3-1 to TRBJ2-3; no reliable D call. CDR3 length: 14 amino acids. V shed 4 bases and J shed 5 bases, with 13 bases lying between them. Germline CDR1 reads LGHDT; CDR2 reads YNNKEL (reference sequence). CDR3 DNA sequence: TGTGCCAGCAGCCCCACCTCAAGGCAAGATACGCAGTATTTT. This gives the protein CASSPTSRQDTQYF.

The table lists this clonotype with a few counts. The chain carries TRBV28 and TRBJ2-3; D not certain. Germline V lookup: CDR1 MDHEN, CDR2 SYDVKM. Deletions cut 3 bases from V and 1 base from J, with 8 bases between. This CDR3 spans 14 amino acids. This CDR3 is CASSFEVGTDTQYF. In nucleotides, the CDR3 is TGTGCCAGCAGTTTTGAAGTAGGCACAGATACGCAGTATTTT.

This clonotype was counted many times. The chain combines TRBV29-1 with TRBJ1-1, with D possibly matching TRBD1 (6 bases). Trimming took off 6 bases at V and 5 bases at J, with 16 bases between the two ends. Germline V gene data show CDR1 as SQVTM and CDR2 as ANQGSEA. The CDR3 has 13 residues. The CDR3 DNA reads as TGCAGCGTCATCGGGGGGCCTTTTACTGAAGCTTTCTTT. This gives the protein CSVIGGPFTEAFF.

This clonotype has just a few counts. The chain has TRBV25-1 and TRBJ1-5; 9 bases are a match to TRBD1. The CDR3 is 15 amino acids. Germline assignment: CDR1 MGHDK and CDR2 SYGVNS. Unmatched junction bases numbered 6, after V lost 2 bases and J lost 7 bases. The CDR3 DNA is TGTGCCAGCAGTGAAGGGACAGGGTTGGGGCAGCCCCAGCATTTT. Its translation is CASSEGTGLGQPQHF.

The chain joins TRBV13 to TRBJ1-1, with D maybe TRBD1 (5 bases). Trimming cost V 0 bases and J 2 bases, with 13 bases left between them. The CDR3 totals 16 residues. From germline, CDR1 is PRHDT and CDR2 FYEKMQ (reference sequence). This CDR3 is CASSLGLQDLNTEAFF. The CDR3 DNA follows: TGTGCCAGCAGCTTAGGGCTACAGGACCTAAACACTGAAGCTTTCTTT.